This T cell receptor (beta chain) was captured in a study of T-cell memory formation after mild COVID-19 (dated by TCRdb to the early 2020s). Notes on the research overall: Most TCR sequence clusters were specific to one of the two donors. Longitudinal TCRalpha and TCRbeta repertoire sequencing tracked T-cell clones expanding and contracting after mild COVID-19 in two donors. The cohort comprised two young, previously healthy adult volunteers, one female and one male. Results and caveats for the whole study, not just this receptor: Contracting CD4+ clones turned up mainly in the CM and EM memory subsets, whereas EMRA was where CD8+ clones were enriched. The second-wave clones that peaked on day 37 were not confirmed to be SARS-CoV-2 specific. Clones that contracted from day 15 to 85 showed balanced CD4/CD8 phenotypes, whereas a second wave of clones that expanded from day 15 to 37 leaned towards CD4+. The study included only a couple of mild cases, and larger cohorts that include severe cases with pre-infection samples were judged to be necessary. Some responding clones were detected in pre-infection memory, which suggested that pre-existing cross-reactive memory T cells had joined the SARS-CoV-2 response.

PBMCs were isolated by Ficoll-Paque density gradient centrifugation. Points on this clonotype: No antigen is known for it. No base quality information exists; no much larger clone differs at one position.

Sequenced using an Illumina NovaSeq 6000. Using 5'RACE with constant-segment primers, TCRalpha and TCRbeta cDNA libraries were constructed, with sample barcodes and unique molecular identifiers added in the process. Trizol reagent was used to extract RNA from every sample. Libraries were amplified in two PCR steps, with a second sample barcode and Illumina TruSeq adapters added in the second step. The libraries were sequenced on an Illumina NovaSeq using 2 x 150 bp paired-end reads. Per the source publication's procedure: The reads were demultiplexed and collapsed into UMI-guided consensus sequences using migec v1.2.7. Using mixcr v2.1.11, UMI consensuses were aligned to TRA and TRB V and J templates and then assembled into clonotypes. A clonotype was counted as expanded or contracted only if both edgeR and NoisET called the change significant, with noise models trained on biological replicates. For edgeR calls, the thresholds were a false discovery rate-adjusted p below 0.01 and a log2 fold-change of 1. As an exploratory analysis of dynamics, PCA with hierarchical clustering was applied to max-normalized trajectories of the 1000 most abundant clonotypes. The CD4 or CD8 phenotype of responding clones was assigned using the separately sequenced CD4+ and CD8+ repertoires. In-frame beta chains were kept once TCRdb had trimmed the public reads at Q25 with fastp and called clones with MiXCR. Rows merge per CDR3 protein into single entries with the most common DNA and genes. V and J calls and clone size were set by TCRdb, not the authors. The sample table records about 130,000 distinct CDR3 sequences; approximately 17% of these occur just once. The leading ten clones occupy 5.2% of the sample.

Trimming removed 2 bases from V and 4 bases from J, leaving 11 bases between the germline ends. CDR1 SGHRS and CDR2 YFSETQ were looked up in the germline V gene. The CDR3 goes from the cysteine to the phenylalanine over 14 residues. Only the CDR3 portion is preserved as DNA: 42 bases, with reading frame beginning at the first base. This receptor was obtained from a man aged 18 to 30 who had mild COVID-19 (a few samples of this study predate the infection). The sample titles of this study are shuffled in the database, so cell type and time point are left out; the donor was told from shared clones. The rearranged segments are TRBV5-1 and TRBJ2-3; matching of 6 bases hints at TRBD1 as the D gene. Sample: PBMCs or a T cell subset sorted from them (not recorded which). The CDR3 amino acid sequence is: CASSFVPGADTQYF. The nucleotide sequence is TGCGCCAGCAGCTTTGTACCAGGGGCAGATACGCAGTATTTT. The CDR3, completed at both ends by the reference TRBV5-1 and TRBJ2-3 genes, gives the full variable domain KAGVTQTPRYLIKTRGQQVTLSCSPISGHRSVSWYQQTPGQGLQFLFEYFSETQRNKGNFPGRFSGRQFSNSRSEMNVSTLELGDSALYLCASSFVPGADTQYFGPGTRLTVL.